This TCR beta chain is from a study of blood T cell repertoires in COVID-19. Study overall: There were acute and convalescent COVID-19 samples, and they came from the United States, Italy and Spain.

Generated by immunoSEQ multiplex PCR, the TCRdb table keeps only in-frame clones and is missing some. The data show some 400,000 clones, approximately 90% seen once. Living in under 30 US areas, the participants were between about 18 and 100 years of age. What was sequenced was PBMCs or T cells enriched from blood (not recorded which). This clonotype was sampled from a man aged 25-40 years who had recovered from COVID-19.

The CDR3 nucleotides are TGTGCCAGCAGACGGGAGTACGAGCAGTACTTC. Its translation: CASRREYEQYF. The V call is TRBV11-2, the J call TRBJ2-7, with TRBD2 as a possible D gene (6 bases). CDR3 length equals 11 residues. The V gene lost 6 bases and the J gene lost 4 bases, with 7 bases spanning the gap. Germline V gene sequence: CDR1 SGHAT, CDR2 FQNNGV.